These 18 T cell receptor beta chains came from one sample sequenced in a study of blood T cell repertoires in COVID-19. The protocol was immunoSEQ multiplex PCR, while the TCRdb copy is restricted to in-frame clones and leaves out a portion. This sample carries 98,000 or so clones, under 85% of them seen once, and the ten largest clones take roughly 4%. Source material: peripheral blood. These receptors were obtained from a woman between 65 and 79 years old with acute or convalescent COVID-19.

J is TRBJ2-3 and V is TRBV5-5; no clear D gene. Germline V gene sequence: CDR1 SGHKS, CDR2 YYEKEE (reference sequence). V was clipped by 0 bases and J by 1 base, with 9 bases between them. The CDR3 covers 15 residues. The CDR3 protein is CASSLELIRTDTQYF. The CDR3 nucleotides are TGTGCCAGCAGCTTGGAGCTCATCCGCACAGATACGCAGTATTTT.

This chain uses TRBV7-3 with TRBJ2-7; 15 bases are shared with TRBD2. Germline CDR1 reads SGHTA; CDR2 reads FQGTGA. The CDR3 spans 20 residues. The V and J ends lost 4 bases and 4 bases, in that order; junction bases with no gene match: 17. CDR3 sequence (DNA): TGTGCCAGCAGCTCCCACGAGGGACTAGCGGGGGGCTTACTCCATTACGAGCAGTACGTC. The encoded protein is CASSSHEGLAGGLLHYEQYV.

The chain links TRBV28 to TRBJ2-5; D is possibly TRBD1 (6 bases). Deletions cut 5 bases from V and 4 bases from J, with 14 bases between. Germline loops: CDR1 MDHEN, CDR2 SYDVKM. The CDR3 loop spans 14 amino acids. CDR3: CASSPQGLRETQYF. As DNA, the CDR3 is TGTGCCAGCAGTCCACAGGGATTGCGAGAGACCCAGTACTTC.

This sequence joins TRBV6-5 and TRBJ1-1, with TRBD1 identical over 9 bases. Germline V gene sequence: CDR1 MNHEY, CDR2 SVGAGI. The V gene end was trimmed by 10 bases and the J gene end by 4 bases; junction bases not matched to a gene: 10. This CDR3 comprises 14 residues. CDR3 in amino acids: CATLKGQGGTEAFF. Written as DNA, the CDR3 is TGTGCCACCCTAAAGGGACAGGGTGGCACTGAAGCTTTCTTT.

V usage is TRBV7-8 and J usage is TRBJ2-7, with a tentative D call TRBD2 (6 bases). The CDR3 spans 15 residues. V was cut by 5 bases and J by 4 bases, with 18 bases left in between. CDR1 and CDR2 from the germline V gene are SGHVS and FQNEAQ. The CDR3 DNA sequence: TGTGCCAGCAGCCCAAAGGGACTCATGTTATACGAGCAGTACGTC. As protein: CASSPKGLMLYEQYV.

This sequence joins TRBV7-9 and TRBJ2-5; TRBD1 matches at 11 bases. Trimming took 3 bases from V and 3 from J; bases not matched to a gene: 3. CDR1 and CDR2 from the germline V gene are SEHNR and FQNEAQ (reference sequence). The CDR3 sequence is 15 residues long. CDR3 sequence (DNA): TGTGCCAGCAGCTTGGTGGGACAGGGGGAAGAGACCCAGTACTTC. This translates into CASSLVGQGEETQYF.

This clone was counted a few times. CDR3 protein: CASSLDSTSNEQYV. CDR3 bases: TGCGCCAGCAGCTTGGACTCCACTTCCAACGAGCAGTACGTC. The V and J genes are TRBV5-1 and TRBJ2-7; no reliable D call. The CDR3 runs 14 residues. From germline, CDR1 is SGHRS and CDR2 YFSETQ. Trimming cost V 0 bases and J 5 bases, with 12 bases left between them.

This chain joins TRBV2 and TRBJ1-1, with 7 nucleotides matching TRBD1. V gave up 3 bases and J gave up 8 bases; unmatched junction bases: 9. The CDR3 has 14 residues. The germline V gene encodes CDR1 SNHLY and CDR2 FYNNEI. The CDR3 region has the DNA TGTGCCAGCAGTGACGTATCTGGGACAGCCGAAGCTTTCTTT. It yields the protein CASSDVSGTAEAFF.

A remark on this clone: One end of the junction is discordant with germline, which a read error may explain. V and J are TRBV13 and TRBJ1-3, with 12 bases lining up with TRBD1. From germline, CDR1 is PRHDT and CDR2 FYEKMQ (reference sequence). The CDR3 runs to 14 residues. The CDR3 spells CASSSGQGAALRRF. The CDR3 region has the DNA TGTGCCAGCAGCTCGGGACAGGGGGCGGCCCTCCGACGTTTT.

The V call is TRBV6-1, the J call TRBJ1-6; D gene unclear. CDR3 length: 13 amino acids. Looked up from germline, CDR1 is MNHNS and CDR2 is SASEGT. Trimming removed 2 bases at V and 11 bases at J, with 10 bases between. CDR3 region: CASSENPKTPLHF. The CDR3 nucleotides read TGTGCCAGCAGTGAAAATCCAAAAACACCCCTCCACTTT.

The gene calls are TRBV11-3 and TRBJ2-1; D gene unclear. Germline V gene data show CDR1 as SGHNT and CDR2 as YENEEA. V was pared by 0 bases and J by 6 bases, with 9 bases between. The CDR3 consists of 14 residues. CDR3 DNA sequence: TGTGCCAGCAGCTTAGATGGTGCGGTCAATGAGCAGTTCTTC. Its translation: CASSLDGAVNEQFF.

V gene TRBV28 combines with J gene TRBJ2-3; D might be TRBD2 (6 bases). The V end lost 5 bases, the J end lost 1 base, and 10 bases lay between the germline ends. The CDR3 length is 14 residues. Germline V gives CDR1 MDHEN, CDR2 SYDVKM. The CDR3 DNA sequence: TGTGCCAGCAGTAATCCGGGGGGCACAGATACGCAGTATTTT. As protein: CASSNPGGTDTQYF.

The chain recombines TRBV10-2 with TRBJ2-7; 12 bases match TRBD2. V shed 4 bases, J shed 6 bases, and the junction held 7 bases outside the gene matches. Germline V gives CDR1 WSHSY, CDR2 SAAADI. The CDR3 consists of 15 residues. The CDR3 sequence is CASSGGTSGRGEQYF. The DNA of the CDR3 is TGCGCCAGCAGTGGAGGGACTAGCGGGCGGGGCGAGCAGTACTTC.

J is TRBJ2-1 and V is TRBV5-1; TRBD2 might be the D (6 bases). The CDR3 runs 14 residues. The V end lost 2 bases, the J end lost 6 bases, and 12 bases lay between the germline ends. CDR1 is SGHRS and CDR2 is YFSETQ in the germline V gene. The CDR3 is CASSLTSNPNEQFF. For the CDR3, the DNA is TGCGCCAGCAGCTTAACTAGCAACCCCAATGAGCAGTTCTTC.

V gene TRBV5-4 combines with J gene TRBJ2-3, with 7 nucleotides matching TRBD2. J gave up 4 bases and V 1 base, and 12 bases lay outside the gene matches. CDR3 size: 17 residues. CDR1 is SGHNT, CDR2 YYREEE, per germline (reference sequence). CDR3 coding DNA: TGTGCCAGCAGCTTGAAGCGGGGCCCACTTCAGGCAGATACGCAGTATTTT. Protein product: CASSLKRGPLQADTQYF. Based on the CDR3 plus reference TRBV5-4 and TRBJ2-3, the full variable domain is ETGVTQSPTHLIKTRGQQVTLRCSSQSGHNTVSWYQQALGQGPQFIFQYYREEENGRGNFPPRFSGLQFPNYSSELNVNALELDDSALYLCASSLKRGPLQADTQYFGPGTRLTVL.

The J gene is TRBJ2-3, the V gene TRBV18, with 14 bases that match TRBD2. V lost 5 bases to trimming and J lost 4 bases; unmatched junction nucleotides: 5. Germline assignment: CDR1 KGHSH and CDR2 LQKENI. This CDR3 contains 16 residues. The CDR3 bases are TGTGCCAGCTCAGCAGGGACTAGCGGGGGCGCAGATACGCAGTATTTT. Translating it yields CASSAGTSGGADTQYF.

The V and J genes are TRBV5-1 and TRBJ1-1; a weak D match, TRBD1 (6 bases). This CDR3 contains 15 residues. Germline CDR1 and CDR2: SGHRS and YFSETQ. The ends were cut back, 3 bases at V and 1 base at J, with 13 bases in the middle. The CDR3 sequence is CASSSLGGPNTEAFF. As DNA, the CDR3 is TGCGCCAGCAGCTCCCTGGGGGGGCCGAACACTGAAGCTTTCTTT.

The chain is built from TRBV4-3 and TRBJ1-2, with 7 positions matching TRBD1. V shed 1 base, J shed 6 bases, and the junction held 5 bases outside the gene matches. CDR1 LGHNA and CDR2 YSLEER come from the germline V gene. The CDR3 is 14 amino acids. CDR3 sequence reads: CASSQVLQGHGYTF. DNA of the CDR3: TGCGCCAGCAGCCAAGTCCTACAGGGGCATGGCTACACCTTC.